The T cell receptor (beta chain) under discussion was sequenced for a study of cytomegalovirus exposure and HLA in healthy donors. Overall study findings and caveats: Associated with cytomegalovirus, according to the listing, were 170 or so TCR beta chains. CMV antigen specificity was confirmed in vitro for three CMV-associated chains. Accounts indicate the classifier identified cytomegalovirus status with strong specificity and sensitivity.

On this clone itself: What it recognizes is unknown.

Sequencing used immunoSEQ multiplex PCR; TCRdb keeps in-frame clones, though not all of them. The sample includes approximately 200,000 clones, around 80% of them seen just once. The donors were part of the roughly 120-subject validation cohort, which stood apart from the 666-subject first cohort. The CDR3 spans 11 residues. Trimming removed 10 bases at V and 6 bases at J, with 10 bases between. Germline assignment: CDR1 MNHNS and CDR2 SASEGT. The sequenced material came from PBMCs. V is TRBV6-1 and J is TRBJ1-5; the D is unclear. The clonotype originates from a woman in her thirties in good health and CMV-seronegative. The CDR3 sequence is CATQRGQPQHF. The CDR3 DNA reads as TGTGCCACCCAGCGGGGTCAGCCCCAGCATTTT.